The next 27 T cell receptor beta chains were all read from a single sample in a study of T cells in localized non-small cell lung cancer. Assay used: immunoSEQ multiplex PCR; TCRdb lists only in-frame clones, some missing. The sample yields around 2,600 clones, 25% seen once. The material was lung tumor tissue, obtained before any cancer treatment. The receptors stem from a female donor at least 60 years old with stage I lung adenocarcinoma.

The V gene is TRBV19, the J gene TRBJ1-5; the D gene is possibly TRBD1 (6 bases). The V gene lost 8 bases and the J gene lost 7 bases, with 21 bases spanning the gap. CDR1 and CDR2 from the germline V gene are LNHDA and SQIVND (reference sequence). The CDR3 totals 15 residues. In DNA, the CDR3 is TGTGCCAGTTCTCCAGTTGTGGGGGCAGGACAGCCCCAGCATTTT. It yields the protein CASSPVVGAGQPQHF.

This clone turned up a few times. CDR3 amino acids: CASSLVARQNTIYF. The CDR3, as DNA: TGTGCCAGCAGCTTAGTAGCCAGGCAAAACACCATATATTTT. This sequence joins TRBV11-3 and TRBJ1-3; the D is unclear. CDR1 and CDR2 from the germline V gene are SGHNT and YENEEA. The CDR3 has 14 residues. V was clipped by 1 base and J by 6 bases, with 10 bases between them.

This chain joins TRBV5-1 and TRBJ1-3; 10 bases align to TRBD1. CDR3 length: 16 amino acids. V trimming: 4 bases; J trimming: 3 bases; junction bases outside the gene matches: 7. CDR1 SGHRS and CDR2 YFSETQ come from the germline V gene. The CDR3 nucleotides are TGCGCCAGCAGCAGCGGACAGGGGGTAGTTGGAAACACCATATATTTT. Its protein is CASSSGQGVVGNTIYF.

V usage is TRBV29-1 and J usage is TRBJ2-3; the match to TRBD2 covers 7 bases. With V trimmed by 8 bases and J by 2 bases, 4 bases remained unmatched. The germline V gene encodes CDR1 SQVTM and CDR2 ANQGSEA. CDR3 length: 12 amino acids. The CDR3 nucleotides are TGCAGCACCCGGGGGGACACAGATACGCAGTATTTT. It is translated as CSTRGDTDTQYF.

The chain employs TRBV28 and TRBJ1-4; weak D call: TRBD1 (6 bases). Germline V CDR1 and CDR2: MDHEN, SYDVKM. Trimming took off 5 bases at V and 8 bases at J, with 15 bases between the two ends. This CDR3 has 14 amino acids. CDR3 residues: CASSAGTLREKLFF. The CDR3 coding sequence is TGTGCCAGCAGTGCCGGGACACTTAGAGAAAAACTGTTTTTT.

The V call is TRBV28, the J call TRBJ1-5, with D maybe TRBD1 (5 bases). V shed 5 bases and J shed 4 bases, with 15 bases lying between them. The length of the CDR3 is 15 residues. Germline assignment: CDR1 MDHEN and CDR2 SYDVKM. In nucleotides, the CDR3 is TGTGCCAGCAGTCCTCTGGCAGGGAGGAATCAGCCCCAGCATTTT. Amino acid sequence: CASSPLAGRNQPQHF.

This clone was observed once. The chain recombines TRBV18 with TRBJ1-6, with D unclear. Germline V gene lookup returns CDR1 KGHSH and CDR2 LQKENI. The CDR3 is 13 residues long. Trimming left V 2 bases short and J 5 bases short, with 4 bases between. The CDR3 is CASSPGNNSPLHF. The CDR3, as DNA: TGTGCCAGCTCACCAGGGAATAATTCACCCCTCCACTTT.

This sequence joins TRBV5-1 and TRBJ2-2, with a tentative D call TRBD2 (5 bases). The CDR3 sequence is 16 residues long. CDR1 and CDR2 from the germline V gene are SGHRS and YFSETQ. Trimming took 2 bases from V and 1 from J, leaving 12 bases between them. This chain's CDR3 is CASSFVRSGNTGELFF. The CDR3 bases are TGCGCCAGCAGCTTCGTAAGGAGCGGGAACACCGGGGAGCTGTTTTTT.

The chain combines TRBV5-1 with TRBJ1-1; D unresolved. CDR1 and CDR2 (germline): SGHRS, YFSETQ. The CDR3 extends over 14 amino acids. Trimming took 0 bases from V and 1 from J, leaving 7 bases between them. CDR3 sequence reads: CASSLEAGNTEAFF. For the CDR3, the DNA is TGCGCCAGCAGCTTGGAGGCCGGGAACACTGAAGCTTTCTTT.

The chain recombines TRBV6-8 with TRBJ2-7; no clear D gene. The CDR3 length is 15 residues. Germline V gene data show CDR1 as MNHGY and CDR2 as SAAAGT. V lost 4 bases and J 1 base, leaving 14 bases between the germline ends. The CDR3 region is CASSFYSDPSYEQYF. The CDR3 DNA reads as TGTGCCAGCAGTTTTTATTCCGACCCATCCTACGAGCAGTACTTC.

The V and J genes are TRBV28 and TRBJ2-1, with D perhaps matching TRBD1 or TRBD2 (5 bases each). CDR1 MDHEN and CDR2 SYDVKM come from the germline V gene. The CDR3 is 15 residues long. The V and J ends lost 2 bases and 6 bases respectively, with 14 bases between them. As DNA, the CDR3 is TGTGCCAGCAGTTTAACCCCCCGAGGGGTCAATGAGCAGTTCTTC. This sequence encodes CASSLTPRGVNEQFF.

V gene TRBV19 combines with J gene TRBJ2-6, with D possibly being TRBD2 (5 bases). CDR3 length: 17 residues. V lost 7 bases to trimming and J lost 0 bases, with 16 bases between them. Germline assignment: CDR1 LNHDA and CDR2 SQIVND (reference sequence). As DNA, the CDR3 is TGTGCCAGTACTCCGACTAACATTTACTCTGGGGCCAACGTCCTGACTTTC. Translating it yields CASTPTNIYSGANVLTF. The variable domain in full, with the rest retrieved from reference TRBV19 and TRBJ2-6, is DGGITQSPKYLFRKEGQNVTLSCEQNLNHDAMYWYRQDPGQGLRLIYYSQIVNDFQKGDIAEGYSVSREKKESFPLTVTSAQKNPTAFYLCASTPTNIYSGANVLTFGAGSRLTVL.

Judged by abundance, this clone is medium-sized. The V gene is TRBV4-1, the J gene TRBJ1-5; TRBD1 is a possible D gene (5 bases). The CDR3 runs 18 residues. V lost 0 bases to trimming and J lost 4 bases, with 19 bases between them. CDR1 is MGHRA, CDR2 YSYEKL, per germline. The CDR3 DNA follows: TGCGCCAGCAGCCAAGAAGACCTTAAGACACGGACAAATCAGCCCCAGCATTTT. It yields the protein CASSQEDLKTRTNQPQHF.

The chain has TRBV6-8 and TRBJ2-5; no clear D. Germline V gene data show CDR1 as MNHGY and CDR2 as SAAAGT. CDR3 length: 13 amino acids. V gave up 2 bases and J gave up 1 base, with 5 bases separating them. CDR3 sequence reads: CASSYRSQETQYF. The CDR3 DNA follows: TGTGCCAGCAGTTACAGGAGCCAAGAGACCCAGTACTTC.

In its sample, this clone was seen a few times. V gene TRBV11-3 combines with J gene TRBJ1-1, with D unclear. CDR3 length equals 14 residues. Trimming removed 0 bases from V and 8 bases from J, with 13 bases in between. Germline CDR1 is SGHNT and CDR2 is YENEEA. Here the CDR3 reads CASSLDPQLREAFF. CDR3 coding DNA: TGTGCCAGCAGCTTAGATCCACAATTGAGGGAAGCTTTCTTT.

This chain joins TRBV9 and TRBJ2-5; 11 bases fit TRBD1. The junction had 8 bases not matched to a gene; V was cut back by 5 bases and J by 5 bases. Germline-derived CDR1 and CDR2 are SGDLS and YYNGEE. This CDR3 contains 15 residues. The CDR3 is CASSAGTGGSETQYF. The CDR3, as DNA: TGTGCCAGCAGTGCCGGGACAGGGGGTTCGGAGACCCAGTACTTC.

This clone counts as large. V is TRBV18 and J is TRBJ2-7; 7 bases line up with TRBD1. CDR1 KGHSH and CDR2 LQKENI come from the germline V gene. V lost 5 bases to trimming and J lost 4 bases; unmatched junction nucleotides: 8. The CDR3 consists of 14 residues. The CDR3 protein is CASSGTDTGYEQYF. The CDR3 nucleotides are TGTGCCAGCTCAGGGACAGACACAGGATACGAGCAGTACTTC. The entire variable domain, with the rest obtained from reference TRBV18 and TRBJ2-7, is as follows: NAGVMQNPRHLVRRRGQEARLRCSPMKGHSHVYWYRQLPEEGLKFMVYLQKENIIDESGMPKERFSAEFPKEGPSILRIQQVVRGDSAAYFCASSGTDTGYEQYFGPGTRLTVT.

This clone has more than one count but fewer than ten. The chain links TRBV7-6 to TRBJ2-7; 8 positions match TRBD2. Germline CDR1 SGHVS, CDR2 FNYEAQ. The V segment lost 4 bases and the J segment 7 bases; nucleotides outside the gene matches: 15. This CDR3 spans 16 amino acids. The CDR3 DNA sequence: TGTGCCAGCAGCTGGGGCGGGGGGATCCTTCTTGGAGAGCAGTACTTC. Protein product: CASSWGGGILLGEQYF.

The chain uses TRBV11-3 and TRBJ2-1; D is unresolved. The CDR3 consists of 16 residues. The V gene lost 4 bases and the J gene lost 1 base, with 14 bases spanning the gap. Germline assignment: CDR1 SGHNT and CDR2 YENEEA. The CDR3 protein is CASSSSSRISYNEQFF. As DNA, the CDR3 is TGTGCCAGCAGCTCGAGTTCACGGATATCCTACAATGAGCAGTTCTTC.

This chain uses TRBV28 with TRBJ1-1; no reliable D call. The CDR3 has 14 amino acids. Germline-derived CDR1 and CDR2 are MDHEN and SYDVKM. V was pared by 2 bases and J by 0 bases, with 7 bases between. The CDR3 sequence: CASSLPGMNTEAFF. In DNA, the CDR3 is TGTGCCAGCAGTTTACCCGGGATGAACACTGAAGCTTTCTTT.

By its share, this clone is large. The chain recombines TRBV15 with TRBJ2-1; 7 bases line up with TRBD1. CDR1 and CDR2 (germline): LNHNV, YYDKDF (reference sequence). Unmatched junction bases numbered 9, after V lost 1 base and J lost 6 bases. The CDR3 length is 16 residues. CDR3: CATSRGKMGQLNEQFF. DNA for the CDR3: TGTGCCACCAGCAGAGGCAAAATGGGACAGCTCAATGAGCAGTTCTTC.

Judged by abundance, this clone is hyperexpanded. The chain has TRBV6-8 and TRBJ1-3; D is ambiguous. Trimming stripped 2 bases from V and 0 bases from J, with 2 bases between. The V gene's germline CDR1 is MNHGY and CDR2 SAAAGT. This CDR3 has 13 residues. The CDR3 spells CASSYNSGNTIYF. The CDR3 nucleotides are TGTGCCAGCAGTTACAACTCTGGAAACACCATATATTTT.

The chain joins TRBV19 to TRBJ1-5, with D possibly TRBD1 on 5 matching bases. Germline V gene data show CDR1 as LNHDA and CDR2 as SQIVND (reference sequence). CDR3 length equals 14 residues. V was trimmed by 3 bases and J by 7 bases, leaving 13 bases between them. The chain's CDR3 is CASSIHGAEQPQHF. CDR3 coding DNA: TGTGCCAGTAGTATCCACGGGGCTGAGCAGCCCCAGCATTTT.

This clone has more than one count but fewer than ten. The chain links TRBV15 to TRBJ1-6, with a weak D call TRBD1 (5 bases). V was pared by 1 base and J by 11 bases, with 12 bases between. This CDR3 contains 14 residues. Germline V lookup: CDR1 LNHNV, CDR2 YYDKDF (reference sequence). The CDR3 nucleotides read TGTGCCACCAGCAGAGTGGGGGGGGGTCCACCCCTCCACTTT. Encoded protein: CATSRVGGGPPLHF.

This clone was seen a handful of times. The chain combines TRBV9 with TRBJ2-7, with D maybe TRBD2 (5 bases). This CDR3 is built from 15 residues. The germline CDR1 and CDR2 sequences are SGDLS and YYNGEE. V was pared by 5 bases and J by 0 bases, with 15 bases between. In DNA form, the CDR3 reads TGTGCCAGCAGTGTGGCCGAGGGAAGCTCCTACGAGCAGTACTTC. Its translation is CASSVAEGSSYEQYF.

CDR3 coding DNA: TGTGCCAGTAGTATGCGGCTAGCCCGCTACGAGCAGTACTTC. It codes for CASSMRLARYEQYF. J is TRBJ2-7 and V is TRBV19, with D possibly matching TRBD2 (5 bases). Trimming left V 3 bases short and J 3 bases short, with 12 bases between. Germline V CDR1 and CDR2: LNHDA, SQIVND (reference sequence). There are 14 residues in the CDR3.

The chain links TRBV29-1 to TRBJ1-4; D ambiguous. There are 13 residues in the CDR3. CDR1 and CDR2 (germline): SQVTM, ANQGSEA. The CDR3 nucleotides read TGCGGGGTTCGGCGGGCAACTAATGAAAAACTGTTTTTT. Residues: CGVRRATNEKLFF.